This T cell receptor (beta chain) appears in the sequencing data of a study of blood T cell repertoires in COVID-19. Study background: Material from acute and convalescent COVID-19 was sourced from the United States, Italy and Spain. PBMCs, B-cell-depleted T cells, or T cells provided the cDNA or gDNA that made up the material.

Germline CDR1 and CDR2: LGHNA and YSLEER. The CDR3 spans 18 residues. The V and J ends lost 1 base and 1 base respectively, with 20 bases between them. Only in-frame clones appear in the TCRdb table, and some are missing; sequencing was by immunoSEQ multiplex PCR. The table has 76,000 or so clones, about 90% seen once; the top ten hold around 5.4%. This clonotype originated in a human donor in a cohort sampled during active COVID-19. The chain employs TRBV4-3 and TRBJ2-7; the D gene is possibly TRBD1 (6 bases). The sequenced sample was peripheral blood. The CDR3 is CASSQGLFGQGQSYEQYF. Here the CDR3 DNA reads TGCGCCAGCAGCCAAGGGTTGTTCGGCCAGGGGCAGTCCTACGAGCAGTACTTC.